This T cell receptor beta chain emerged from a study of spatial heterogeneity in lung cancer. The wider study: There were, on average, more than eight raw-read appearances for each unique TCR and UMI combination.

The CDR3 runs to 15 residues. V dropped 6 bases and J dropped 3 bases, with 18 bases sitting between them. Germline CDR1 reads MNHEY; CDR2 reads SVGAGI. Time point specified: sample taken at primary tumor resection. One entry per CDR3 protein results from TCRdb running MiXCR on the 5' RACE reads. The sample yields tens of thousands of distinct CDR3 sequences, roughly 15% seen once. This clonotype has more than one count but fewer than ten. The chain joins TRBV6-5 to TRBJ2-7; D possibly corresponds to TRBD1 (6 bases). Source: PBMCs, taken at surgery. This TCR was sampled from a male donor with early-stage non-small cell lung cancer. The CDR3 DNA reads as TGTGCCAGCAGCCCCTGGACAGTGCCAAACTACGAGCAGTACTTC. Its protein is CASSPWTVPNYEQYF.